A single sample gave rise to the 13 T cell receptor beta chains below, sequenced in a study of cytomegalovirus exposure and HLA in healthy donors. TCRdb's copy holds only in-frame clones and misses some; the assay was immunoSEQ multiplex PCR. The table lists 150,000 to 200,000 clones, approximately 81% of them singletons. The sample consisted of PBMCs. These receptor sequences come from a young man in good health and CMV-seropositive.

The V call is TRBV6-6, the J call TRBJ1-6; the D gene is possibly TRBD1 (6 bases). V dropped 2 bases and J dropped 10 bases, with 15 bases sitting between them. There are 15 residues in the CDR3. The germline CDR1 and CDR2 sequences are MNHNY and SVGAGI (reference sequence). The CDR3 spells CASSYRGGLESPLHF. The CDR3 nucleotides read TGTGCCAGCAGTTACAGGGGGGGCCTGGAATCACCCCTCCACTTT.

The chain links TRBV11-2 to TRBJ2-5; tentatively, D is TRBD1 (5 bases). Trimming shortened V by 5 bases and J by 5 bases, and 9 bases separated the two germline ends. From germline, CDR1 is SGHAT and CDR2 FQNNGV. The CDR3 has 12 residues. CDR3 nucleotides: TGTGCCAGCAGCCCGAACAGGGAGACCCAGTACTTC. This codes for CASSPNRETQYF.

V gene TRBV7-2 combines with J gene TRBJ2-7; D perhaps matches TRBD1 (6 bases). The CDR3 spans 15 residues. Deletions cut 4 bases from V and 2 bases from J, with 15 bases between. Germline lookup yields CDR1 SGHTA and CDR2 FQGNSA. CDR3 sequence (DNA): TGTGCCAGCAGCTACACCCCGACAGGCGCCTACGAGCAGTACTTC. This translates into CASSYTPTGAYEQYF.

V usage is TRBV5-1 and J usage is TRBJ1-2; D is unresolved. The CDR3 covers 15 residues. Trimming shortened V by 4 bases and J by 2 bases, and 15 bases separated the two germline ends. Per germline, CDR1 SGHRS and CDR2 YFSETQ. The CDR3 is CASSLTTGTNYGYTF. The CDR3 DNA is TGCGCCAGCAGCCTTACGACGGGAACGAACTATGGCTACACCTTC.

The chain carries TRBV18 and TRBJ1-1, with 8 bases matching TRBD1. V gave up 3 bases and J gave up 2 bases; unmatched junction bases: 2. The germline CDR1 and CDR2 sequences are KGHSH and LQKENI. This CDR3 has 14 amino acids. In DNA form, the CDR3 reads TGTGCCAGCTCACCCGACAGGGGTAACACTGAAGCTTTCTTT. Translated: CASSPDRGNTEAFF.

The J gene is TRBJ1-1, the V gene TRBV27; TRBD1 matches at 7 bases. CDR3 length equals 15 residues. Germline loops: CDR1 MNHEY, CDR2 SMNVEV (reference sequence). After removal of 5 bases from V and 3 bases from J, the junction contained 9 bases not matched to a gene. CDR3 amino acids: CASSAGWTGYTEAFF. The CDR3 DNA reads TGTGCCAGCAGTGCCGGATGGACAGGTTACACTGAAGCTTTCTTT.

V gene TRBV5-6 combines with J gene TRBJ2-7; 9 bases are a match to TRBD1. CDR3 length equals 16 residues. Germline V gene data show CDR1 as SGHDT and CDR2 as YYEEEE. The V segment lost 1 base and the J segment 4 bases; nucleotides outside the gene matches: 9. DNA of the CDR3: TGTGCCAGCAGCTTGAAGGCTACAGGGGGCCGGTACGAGCAGTACTTC. Protein sequence: CASSLKATGGRYEQYF.

The gene calls are TRBV5-1 and TRBJ2-7; no reliable D call. The CDR3 is 12 amino acids. V was trimmed by 1 base and J by 5 bases, leaving 7 bases between them. CDR1 and CDR2 from the germline V gene are SGHRS and YFSETQ. The CDR3 DNA is TGCGCCAGCAGCTTGTCCGAGCACGAGCAGTACTTC. It is translated as CASSLSEHEQYF.

V and J are TRBV28 and TRBJ1-3; 8 bases fit TRBD1. The CDR3 consists of 15 residues. CDR1 and CDR2 (germline): MDHEN, SYDVKM. Trimming took 2 bases from V and 8 from J; bases not matched to a gene: 8. CDR3: CASSLVGTGGYTIYF. The CDR3 nucleotides are TGTGCCAGCAGTTTAGTTGGAACAGGGGGATACACCATATATTTT.

The V gene is TRBV27, the J gene TRBJ2-7; 9 bases align to TRBD1. The CDR3 is 14 amino acids. The V and J ends lost 4 bases and 2 bases, in that order; junction bases with no gene match: 3. Per the germline V gene, CDR1 is MNHEY and CDR2 is SMNVEV (reference sequence). DNA for the CDR3: TGTGCCAGCAGTTCCTACAGGGGGCCCTACGAGCAGTACTTC. Its protein product is CASSSYRGPYEQYF.

The table lists this clone with many counts. The CDR3 nucleotides read TGTGCCAGCAGTGTCGGGGGGCCTTCCTACGAGCAGTACTTC. Translating it yields CASSVGGPSYEQYF. This chain joins TRBV6-5 and TRBJ2-7, with a tentative D call TRBD2 (7 bases). CDR1 is MNHEY and CDR2 is SVGAGI in the germline V gene. The V gene lost 5 bases and the J gene lost 1 base, with 12 bases spanning the gap. CDR3 length: 14 amino acids.

V is TRBV7-9 and J is TRBJ1-1; no firm D call. Germline-derived CDR1 and CDR2 are SEHNR and FQNEAQ (reference sequence). The V end was cut by 5 bases, the J end by 8 bases, with 6 bases between. The CDR3 has 10 residues. The CDR3 coding sequence is TGTGCCAGCAGCCTCTTCGAAGCTTTCTTT. Translated, it gives CASSLFEAFF.

This chain joins TRBV2 and TRBJ1-4; 7 bases align to TRBD1. The germline CDR1 and CDR2 sequences are SNHLY and FYNNEI. This CDR3 spans 15 amino acids. The trim removed 8 bases at V and 5 bases at J, leaving 11 bases unmatched. CDR3 DNA sequence: TGTGCCAGCTGGGGAGAGGGGGCGTCGAATGAAAAACTGTTTTTT. It specifies CASWGEGASNEKLFF.